This is a list of T cell receptor beta chains from one sample in a study of T-cell reconstitution after alpha-beta-depleted transplantation in children. MiXCR, run by TCRdb on the PCR reads, gives a single entry per CDR3 protein. The data contain around 440,000 distinct CDR3 sequences, around 15% of them seen just once; the ten biggest clones take up about 32%. The source was PBMCs, mostly from graft donor cells, collected 360 days after TCRalphabeta/CD19-depleted stem cell transplant. The receptors stem from a boy under two years old who had a stem cell transplant for Wiskott-Aldrich syndrome, so the T cells may come from the graft donor. Both conserved end residues are part of each CDR3. Fields, in order: V gene, clone size, D gene, J gene, CDR3 DNA, CDR3 protein. The D gene is left open where the match is weak. Clone size is shown for a subset of rows, as once, few, many or a class of expanded clone.

>TRBV5-1|few|.|TRBJ2-1
TGCGCCAGCAGCGGCACCGGGACCCCCTCCTACAATGAGCAGTTCTTC
CASSGTGTPSYNEQFF
>TRBV5-1|.|.|TRBJ2-7
TGCGCCAGCAGCTTTTTGGGTGGGAGCTCCTACGAGCAGTACTTC
CASSFLGGSSYEQYF
>TRBV5-6|.|.|TRBJ1-5
TGTGCCAGCAGTGAGGGCTTCTATAGCAATCAGCCCCAGCATTTT
CASSEGFYSNQPQHF
>TRBV6-5|few|.|TRBJ2-7
TGTGCCAGCAGTTACTCTCGGATCTATTGGGAGCAGTACTTC
CASSYSRIYWEQYF
>TRBV6-2/TRBV6-3|few|.|TRBJ2-5
TGTGCCAGCAGCCCCCGGACTCGAAGAGAGACCCAGTACTTC
CASSPRTRRETQYF
>TRBV12-3/TRBV12-4|.|.|TRBJ2-5
TGTGCCAGCAGCCCCGGAGGCCCGGAGACCCAGTACTTC
CASSPGGPETQYF
>TRBV20-1|.|TRBD2|TRBJ2-1
TGCAGTGCTGCCCGACTAGCGGGAGGTGACTATGAGCAGTTCTTC
CSAARLAGGDYEQFF
>TRBV7-2|.|.|TRBJ2-3
TGTGCCAGCAGCTTAGGCCAGCGGATCACAGATACGCAGTATTTT
CASSLGQRITDTQYF
>TRBV15|many|TRBD1|TRBJ2-7
TGTGCCACCAGCAGAGAATGGGACAGGGAAAGTTCCTACGAGCAGTACTTC
CATSREWDRESSYEQYF
>TRBV9|few|.|TRBJ2-7
TGTGCCAGCAGCGTAGGACCCAGCTCCTACGAGCAGTACTTC
CASSVGPSSYEQYF
>TRBV5-1|few|.|TRBJ2-3
TGCGCCAGCAGCTTTCAGGACAGCACAGATACGCAGTATTTT
CASSFQDSTDTQYF
>TRBV24-1|.|TRBD2|TRBJ2-7
TGTGCCATCAGTCCCACATTACTAGCGGGAGTGATCGGCGAGCAGTACTTC
CAISPTLLAGVIGEQYF
>TRBV27|few|TRBD2|TRBJ2-3
TGTGCCAGCAGTTTATGGGCCGGGACTAGCGGGGGGGACACAGATACGCAGTATTTT
CASSLWAGTSGGDTDTQYF
>TRBV5-6|.|.|TRBJ2-3
TGTGCCAGCAGTTCCCTACTAGATCAAAGCACAGATACGCAGTATTTT
CASSSLLDQSTDTQYF
>TRBV5-1|.|.|TRBJ2-5
TGCGCCAGCAGCTTTGCCGGGACTCCTCAAGAGACCCAGTACTTC
CASSFAGTPQETQYF
>TRBV20-1|.|TRBD2|TRBJ2-3
TGCAGTGCTCAACCAGCGGGAGCGAGAGATACGCAGTATTTT
CSAQPAGARDTQYF
>TRBV4-1|.|.|TRBJ2-7
TGCGCCAGCAGCGCCCGATTCCCCGTGGGGTCCTCCTACGAGCAGTACTTC
CASSARFPVGSSYEQYF